The sequence of this T cell receptor (beta chain) was determined in a study of tissue T cells after allogeneic stem cell transplantation. Method: immunoSEQ multiplex PCR; TCRdb's copy keeps in-frame clones and lacks some. This table has some 5,700 clones, less than 55% appearing once. V lost 3 bases, J lost 3 bases, and 8 bases lay in between. Germline CDR1 is SNHLY and CDR2 is FYNGKV (reference sequence). CDR3 size: 14 residues. Worth noting for this clone: All gene names here are mouse names. The read ends 1 residue shy of where the CDR3 ends; the end is completed using the germline J gene.

As to time point: mouse harvest day 7 after allogeneic transplant. Mouse grafts combined 10^7 T-cell-depleted bone marrow cells with 10^6 splenic CD5+ T cells. The chain recombines TRBV3 with TRBJ1-4; perhaps TRBD1 as D (5 bases). What was sequenced was gut tissue. This TCR came from a female BALB/c mouse given C57BL/6 T cells with graft-versus-host disease after an allogeneic hematopoietic cell transplant. The CDR3 is CASSLGGANERLFF. The covered CDR3 bases are TGTGCCAGCAGCTTGGGGGGTGCCAACGAAAGATTATTT.